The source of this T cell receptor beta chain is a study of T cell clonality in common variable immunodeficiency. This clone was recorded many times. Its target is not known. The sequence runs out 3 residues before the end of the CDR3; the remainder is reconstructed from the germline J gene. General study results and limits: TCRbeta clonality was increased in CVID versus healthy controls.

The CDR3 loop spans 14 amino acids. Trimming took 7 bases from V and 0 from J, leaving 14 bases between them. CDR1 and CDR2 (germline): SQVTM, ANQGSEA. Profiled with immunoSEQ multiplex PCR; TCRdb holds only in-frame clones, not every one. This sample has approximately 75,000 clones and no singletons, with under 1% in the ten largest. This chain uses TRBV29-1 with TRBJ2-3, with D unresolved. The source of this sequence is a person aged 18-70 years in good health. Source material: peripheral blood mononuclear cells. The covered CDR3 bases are TGCAGCGCCCCGTTCCAGGCCAGCACAGATACG. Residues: CSAPFQASTDT. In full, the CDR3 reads CSAPFQASTDTQYF.